This TCR beta chain was obtained from a study of T cell repertoires in cytomegalovirus infection. About this clonotype itself: The antigen remains undetermined.

TCRdb reanalysed the reads using MiXCR and keeps one entry per CDR3 protein. The data show about half a million distinct CDR3 sequences, 25% to 35% seen once. Trimming removed 5 bases at V and 2 bases at J, with 10 bases between. Per germline, CDR1 MNHEY and CDR2 SMNVEV (reference sequence). The CDR3 spans 14 residues. The chain carries TRBV27 and TRBJ1-5; no definite D call. This receptor was identified in a human donor in good health (CMV status not recorded). Some clones in this sample may be carry-over from other donors' samples. The input for sequencing was cultured PBMCs, taken from culture after CMV antigen stimulation. The CDR3 DNA reads as TGTGCCAGCAGTGGTTGGGCAGGCAATCAGCCCCAGCATTTT. Translating gives CASSGWAGNQPQHF.